This TCR beta chain was sequenced for a study of control samples from healthy donors and cancer patients. The table came from immunoSEQ multiplex PCR; TCRdb's copy has only in-frame clones and leaves some out. The sample includes about 130,000 clones, approximately 92% of them seen just once. V gave up 6 bases and J gave up 6 bases; unmatched junction bases: 7. Germline V gives CDR1 SQVTM, CDR2 ANQGSEA. CDR3 length equals 13 residues. The sequencing input was blood. V usage is TRBV29-1 and J usage is TRBJ1-1; 10 positions agree with TRBD1. This sequence originates from a man between 18 and 29 years old in good health. The DNA of the CDR3 is TGCAGCGTCAAGGGACAGGGGAGCGCTGAAGCTTTCTTT. Translated: CSVKGQGSAEAFF.